Shown below are 21 T cell receptor beta chains from a single sample sequenced in a study of blood T cell repertoires in COVID-19. Assay used: immunoSEQ multiplex PCR; TCRdb lists only in-frame clones, some missing. The table has about 140,000 clones, 80% to 85% seen once. Sequencing input: PBMCs or T cells enriched from blood (not recorded which). The receptors come from a middle-aged man with acute COVID-19.

V is TRBV19 and J is TRBJ1-4, with 7 bases matching TRBD1. Germline values: CDR1 LNHDA, CDR2 SQIVND (reference sequence). The CDR3 is 15 residues long. V trimming: 5 bases; J trimming: 6 bases; junction bases outside the gene matches: 9. As DNA, the CDR3 is TGTGCCAGTAGTGACCGGGACAGATCTTATGAAAAACTGTTTTTT. Its translation is CASSDRDRSYEKLFF.

The chain combines TRBV7-2 with TRBJ1-2; D ambiguous. CDR1 is SGHTA and CDR2 is FQGNSA in the germline V gene. V lost 5 bases and J 1 base, leaving 11 bases between the germline ends. The CDR3 sequence is 14 residues long. As DNA, the CDR3 is TGTGCCAGCAGCCCGAGGGCCGGTAACTATGGCTACACCTTC. As protein: CASSPRAGNYGYTF.

This clone appeared a few times. The chain couples TRBV27 to TRBJ2-3, with a weak D call TRBD1 (7 bases). Germline CDR1 MNHEY, CDR2 SMNVEV (reference sequence). The CDR3 contains 11 residues. V was clipped by 8 bases and J by 7 bases, with 10 bases between them. The CDR3 sequence is CASSGGYTQYF. The CDR3 nucleotides are TGTGCCAGCTCAGGGGGGTATACGCAGTATTTT.

A single count supports this clone. The chain has TRBV4-2 and TRBJ2-2; 10 positions agree with TRBD2. The ends lost 1 base at V and 1 base at J; junction bases unmatched: 3. Germline-derived CDR1 and CDR2 are LGHNA and YNFKEQ. This CDR3 has 17 residues. The CDR3 bases are TGTGCCAGCAGCCAAGTCATAGCGGGGGGGAACACCGGGGAGCTGTTTTTT. Translation: CASSQVIAGGNTGELFF.

The V call is TRBV4-3, the J call TRBJ1-4, with D uncertain. Deletions cut 3 bases from V and 3 bases from J, with 11 bases between. The CDR3 length is 15 residues. The germline CDR1 and CDR2 sequences are LGHNA and YSLEER. CDR3 amino acids: CASSHTARANEKLFF. In DNA, the CDR3 is TGCGCCAGCAGCCACACGGCTCGGGCTAATGAAAAACTGTTTTTT.

DNA for the CDR3: TGTGCCAGCAGCAGTTACAGGGGTCCCTACGAGCAGTACTTC. Encoded protein: CASSSYRGPYEQYF. The genes are TRBV5-6 and TRBJ2-7, with TRBD1 identical over 7 bases. CDR3 length: 14 residues. V dropped 4 bases and J dropped 2; count of bases not matched to a gene: 6. CDR1 is SGHDT and CDR2 is YYEEEE in the germline V gene.

The rearrangement joins TRBV20-1 to TRBJ2-1; D unresolved. Germline values: CDR1 DFQATT, CDR2 SNEGSKA (reference sequence). The V end was cut by 4 bases, the J end by 7 bases, with 5 bases between. The CDR3 contains 10 residues. This chain's CDR3 is CSATSNEQFF. The CDR3 coding sequence is TGCAGTGCTACTAGTAATGAGCAGTTCTTC.

In this sample, this clone turned up once. This chain connects TRBV15 to TRBJ2-7, with 7 bases identical to TRBD2. CDR1 is LNHNV and CDR2 is YYDKDF in the germline V gene (reference sequence). The length of the CDR3 is 17 residues. V lost 0 bases, J lost 4 bases, and 12 bases stayed unmatched. In DNA form, the CDR3 reads TGTGCCACCAGCAGAGATGCCCCGGGAGGCCGTCCGTACGAGCAGTACTTC. Amino acids: CATSRDAPGGRPYEQYF.

The chain uses TRBV5-1 and TRBJ2-1, with TRBD1 as a possible D gene (6 bases). CDR3 length equals 14 residues. The germline V gene has CDR1 SGHRS and CDR2 YFSETQ. Trimming cost V 0 bases and J 5 bases, with 9 bases left between them. The CDR3 region is CASSLATGNNEQFF. Written as DNA, the CDR3 is TGCGCCAGCAGCTTGGCCACAGGGAACAATGAGCAGTTCTTC.

The chain has TRBV3-1 (or the pseudogene TRBV3-2) and TRBJ2-3; D possibly corresponds to TRBD1 (6 bases). Deletions cut 5 bases from V and 2 bases from J, with 14 bases between. The CDR3 extends over 15 amino acids. Germline CDR1 LGHDT, CDR2 YNNKEL (reference sequence). The CDR3 DNA sequence: TGTGCCAGCAGCAATGGACAGCTAAACACAGATACGCAGTATTTT. Translating gives CASSNGQLNTDTQYF.

The V and J genes are TRBV7-9 and TRBJ2-5; perhaps TRBD1 as D (5 bases). The CDR3 is 15 amino acids. Looked up from germline, CDR1 is SEHNR and CDR2 is FQNEAQ (reference sequence). The V and J ends lost 5 bases and 5 bases respectively, with 18 bases between them. The CDR3 region is CASSRAGRQPETQYF. The CDR3 DNA is TGTGCCAGCAGCCGGGCCGGTAGACAGCCGGAGACCCAGTACTTC.

The chain has TRBV30 and TRBJ1-1; a possible D gene is TRBD1 (6 bases). Trimming shortened V by 3 bases and J by 8 bases, and 16 bases separated the two germline ends. This CDR3 contains 13 residues. CDR1 is GTSNPN and CDR2 is SVGIG in the germline V gene (reference sequence). The CDR3 sequence: CAWSPNRDIEAFF. The CDR3 coding sequence is TGTGCCTGGAGCCCAAACCGGGACATCGAAGCTTTCTTT.

The V and J genes are TRBV13 and TRBJ1-2; D perhaps matches TRBD1 (5 bases). The CDR3 length is 15 residues. Deletions cut 5 bases from V and 7 bases from J, with 20 bases between. The germline gives CDR1 PRHDT, CDR2 FYEKMQ (reference sequence). The CDR3 sequence: CASSRYGTRGSGYTF. Here the CDR3 DNA reads TGTGCCAGCAGCCGATATGGGACGCGGGGCTCTGGCTACACCTTC.

The chain carries TRBV6-2 or TRBV6-3 and TRBJ1-2; weak D call: TRBD1 (6 bases). The CDR3 is made up of 12 amino acids. V lost 4 bases and J 9 bases, leaving 12 bases between the germline ends. Germline V gene data show CDR1 as MNHEY and CDR2 as SVGEGT. CDR3 nucleotides: TGTGCCAGCAGTTCAGGGGCGCAACGCTACACCTTC. Protein: CASSSGAQRYTF.

V usage is TRBV4-1 and J usage is TRBJ1-2; no definite D call. Germline V CDR1 and CDR2: MGHRA, YSYEKL. The CDR3 sequence is 11 residues long. V gave up 3 bases and J gave up 8 bases, with 7 bases separating them. This CDR3 reads CASSQGGGYTF. The CDR3, as DNA: TGCGCCAGCAGCCAGGGAGGGGGCTACACCTTC.

The rearrangement joins TRBV4-2 to TRBJ1-4; 9 nucleotides match TRBD1. Germline V gives CDR1 LGHNA, CDR2 YNFKEQ. The junction had 7 bases not matched to a gene; V was cut back by 0 bases and J by 5 bases. The CDR3 is made up of 17 amino acids. The CDR3 bases are TGTGCCAGCAGCCAAGAGTCAAGGACAGGGGAAAATGAAAAACTGTTTTTT. It codes for CASSQESRTGENEKLFF.

J is TRBJ2-1 and V is TRBV19; tentative D call: TRBD1 (5 bases). V lost 4 bases and J lost 9, with 7 bases in between. Germline loops: CDR1 LNHDA, CDR2 SQIVND (reference sequence). The CDR3 sequence is 11 residues long. The DNA for the CDR3 is TGTGCCAGTAGTACAGGGATTGAGCAGTTCTTC. It translates to CASSTGIEQFF. Full variable domain (outside the CDR3, taken from reference TRBV19 and TRBJ2-1): DGGITQSPKYLFRKEGQNVTLSCEQNLNHDAMYWYRQDPGQGLRLIYYSQIVNDFQKGDIAEGYSVSREKKESFPLTVTSAQKNPTAFYLCASSTGIEQFFGPGTRLTVL.

The chain recombines TRBV7-2 with TRBJ1-5; TRBD1 might be the D (6 bases). Between the trimmed V and J ends, which lost 6 bases and 5 bases, there was a span of 17 bases. From germline, CDR1 is SGHTA and CDR2 FQGNSA. The CDR3 extends over 15 amino acids. As DNA, the CDR3 is TGTGCCAGCAGTCGCTACAGGGAAGGCGATCAGCCCCAGCATTTT. As protein: CASSRYREGDQPQHF. The full variable domain, its missing parts supplied by reference TRBV7-2 and TRBJ1-5, is GAGVSQSPSNKVTEKGKDVELRCDPISGHTALYWYRQSLGQGLEFLIYFQGNSAPDKSGLPSDRFSAERTGGSVSTLTIQRTQQEDSAVYLCASSRYREGDQPQHFGDGTRLSIL.

This chain links TRBV2 with TRBJ2-1; 8 nucleotides align to TRBD2. The CDR3 runs 10 residues. V trimming: 8 bases; J trimming: 12 bases; junction bases outside the gene matches: 3. Germline V lookup: CDR1 SNHLY, CDR2 FYNNEI. CDR3 coding DNA: TGTGCCAGCGTGGGACTAGGGCAGTTCTTC. It translates to CASVGLGQFF.

The chain couples TRBV19 to TRBJ2-1, with 12 bases identical to TRBD2. CDR3 size: 16 residues. Unmatched junction bases numbered 6, after V lost 5 bases and J lost 4 bases. From germline, CDR1 is LNHDA and CDR2 SQIVND (reference sequence). This CDR3 reads CASSPWTSGNYNEQFF. Here the CDR3 DNA reads TGTGCCAGTAGTCCCTGGACTAGCGGGAATTACAATGAGCAGTTCTTC.

This chain uses TRBV4-2 with TRBJ1-1; TRBD1 agrees at 7 bases. Germline V gene data show CDR1 as LGHNA and CDR2 as YNFKEQ. Trimming at V came to 1 base and at J to 1 base, leaving 3 bases not matched to a gene. The CDR3 extends over 15 amino acids. The CDR3 DNA reads as TGTGCCAGCAGCCAAGGGGACAGAGAGAACACTGAAGCTTTCTTT. This sequence encodes CASSQGDRENTEAFF.